This entry concerns a single TCR beta chain. Measured with immunoSEQ multiplex PCR; TCRdb has only the in-frame clones, and not every one. The table lists about 1.5 million clones, approximately 98% of them singletons. This entry belongs to a study of shared clonotypes between healthy human individuals. Study background: Two women and three men aged 18 to 49 served as donors.

V lost 4 bases and J lost 2, with 18 bases in between. Germline CDR1 and CDR2: LNHNV and YYDKDF (reference sequence). The CDR3 sequence is 17 residues long. The chain has TRBV15 and TRBJ1-5; D call uncertain. The specimen was naive CD4+ T cells sorted from blood. Subset here: CD45RA+ positively selected. The TCR sequence derives from a man between 25 and 39 years old in good health. The CDR3 protein is CATSNLGALQGNQPQHF. Written as DNA, the CDR3 is TGTGCCACCAGCAATCTTGGCGCGCTTCAGGGCAATCAGCCCCAGCATTTT.